These T cell receptor beta chains were read from a single sample in a study of graft-versus-host responses after intestinal transplantation. Method: immunoSEQ multiplex PCR; TCRdb's copy keeps in-frame clones and lacks some. The sample has 7,000 to 8,500 clones, about two thirds seen once; the top ten hold less than 6.5%. The sequencing used ileum tissue, collected 55 days after transplant. These receptors were obtained from a human patient who received an intestinal transplant, so some T cells may come from the graft donor. The CDR3 runs from the conserved cysteine through the conserved F or W. The D gene is left open where the match is weak.

j_call	v_call	d_call	cdr3_aa
TRBJ2-5	TRBV20-1	.	CSAKPKETQYF
TRBJ2-3	TRBV9	TRBD2	CASSVALGRGVPTDTQYF
TRBJ2-4	TRBV15	TRBD1	CATSRWDRVIDIQYF
TRBJ1-4	TRBV4-3	.	CASSQDHRGGNEKLFF
TRBJ2-1	TRBV9	.	CASSPLSAGYEQFF
TRBJ1-2	TRBV14	.	CASSQLGLLNYGYTF
TRBJ2-4	TRBV14	.	CASSQDFRGKNIQYF
TRBJ2-2	TRBV7-9	TRBD2	CASSLTPAGVTGELFF
TRBJ2-1	TRBV28	TRBD2	CASSSPGGGGGYNEQFF
TRBJ1-2	TRBV5-5	.	CASSLAARGNYGYTF
TRBJ1-1	TRBV7-9	TRBD1	CASSQGDAVTEAFF
TRBJ1-5	TRBV27	.	CASSLGGVGVYNQPQHF
TRBJ2-1	TRBV6-1	.	CASSEELASYNEQFF
TRBJ1-3	TRBV4-1	.	CASSQAGRSGNTIYF
TRBJ1-5	TRBV6-1	.	CASSEGGSVNQPQHF
TRBJ2-2	TRBV5-1	TRBD2	CASSLGLAGGTELFF
TRBJ2-1	TRBV7-2	TRBD2	CASSLDPPSGGGSYNEQFF
TRBJ1-1	TRBV6-1	TRBD1	CASSVTGTAIEAFF
TRBJ2-3	TRBV19	TRBD2	CASSFKRTSGGRTDTQYF
TRBJ2-1	TRBV19	TRBD2	CASSIIGLAENNEQFF
TRBJ2-2	TRBV14	.	CASSQATPGWHFGELFF
TRBJ1-5	TRBV6-5	.	CASNAGYNQPQHF
TRBJ2-5	TRBV5-1	.	CASSAIQGSAETQYF
TRBJ2-3	TRBV28	TRBD2	CASSTHPGGIGPTDTQYF
TRBJ1-2	TRBV6-5	.	CASRHDSTLYGYTF
TRBJ1-1	TRBV5-4	.	CASSLDGGASTEAFF
TRBJ1-5	TRBV7-2	.	CASSEQGTSNQPQHF
TRBJ2-1	TRBV25-1	.	CASALGGLDEQFF
TRBJ1-2	TRBV5-1	.	CASSVGHSTPPGYTF
TRBJ2-5	TRBV6-1	TRBD2	CATTGGKTQYF
TRBJ2-2	TRBV7-9	TRBD2	CASSLESSGGPNTGELFF
TRBJ2-5	TRBV18	.	CASSRGSGETQYF
TRBJ2-5	TRBV7-2	.	CASSGILQGGTQYF
TRBJ2-1	TRBV19	.	CASSMLVGNEQFF
TRBJ1-2	TRBV5-4	TRBD1	CASSQDRVSNYGYTF
TRBJ1-5	TRBV27	TRBD1	CASSLFPTGGAGPQHF
TRBJ2-3	TRBV4-2	.	CASSPSGTSTDTQYF
TRBJ2-3	TRBV10-3	.	CAISEYRSTDTQYF
TRBJ1-5	TRBV28	.	CASSAYRVRQPQHF
TRBJ1-2	TRBV11-2	.	CASSLILGPGVDYGYTF
TRBJ2-1	TRBV19	TRBD1	CASSTDRVLYEQFF
TRBJ2-3	TRBV11-3	TRBD2	CASSLAGGQDTQYF
TRBJ1-2	TRBV7-2	TRBD1	CASRTGTAYGYTF
TRBJ1-2	TRBV30	.	CAGESDSYYGYTF
TRBJ1-5	TRBV30	.	CAWSTQGNQPQHF
TRBJ1-1	TRBV7-9	.	CASSLLGTEAFF
TRBJ2-2	TRBV5-4	TRBD1	CASSDWTGDTGELFF
TRBJ1-1	TRBV27	.	CASSNLRQWTEAFF